A single sample is the source of the 27 T cell receptor beta chains below, sequenced in a study of long-term antiretroviral therapy in people with HIV. The run of the v3.0 immunoSEQ assay was at survey level. The method was immunoSEQ multiplex PCR; TCRdb's version includes in-frame clones alone and lacks a portion of them. This sample has tens of thousands of clones, with around 83% found just once. Specimen: unsorted PBMCs, collected 1 year after starting antiretroviral therapy. All receptors come from a man aged 18 to 29 with HIV.

This clone was recorded only once. The chain links TRBV5-1 to TRBJ2-7; 8 positions agree with TRBD1. The CDR3 runs 13 residues. J lost 5 bases, V lost 3 bases, and 4 bases had no gene match. The germline V gene encodes CDR1 SGHRS and CDR2 YFSETQ. The CDR3 sequence is CASSSDRAHEQYF. The CDR3 DNA sequence: TGCGCCAGCAGCTCGGACAGGGCCCACGAGCAGTACTTC.

The sample holds one count of this clone. The V and J genes are TRBV28 and TRBJ2-7; 8 bases map to TRBD2. V was clipped by 7 bases and J by 0 bases; unmatched bases: 8. The CDR3 extends over 15 amino acids. Germline values: CDR1 MDHEN, CDR2 SYDVKM. CDR3 loop: CASIRSGRPSYEQYF. The CDR3, as DNA: TGTGCCAGCATCCGCAGCGGGAGACCCTCCTACGAGCAGTACTTC. The full variable domain, with the rest looked up from reference TRBV28 and TRBJ2-7, is DVKVTQSSRYLVKRTGEKVFLECVQDMDHENMFWYRQDPGLGLRLIYFSYDVKMKEKGDIPEGYSVSREKKERFSLILESASTNQTSMYLCASIRSGRPSYEQYFGPGTRLTVT.

The CDR3 is CASSLGVGGSYEQYF. The CDR3 region has the DNA TGTGCCAGCAGCTTAGGAGTCGGCGGATCCTACGAGCAGTACTTC. This chain uses TRBV7-9 with TRBJ2-7; D call uncertain. The CDR3 consists of 15 residues. Trimming stripped 1 base from V and 1 base from J, with 11 bases between. The germline gives CDR1 SEHNR, CDR2 FQNEAQ (reference sequence).

This chain links TRBV5-1 with TRBJ1-5, with 8 bases matching TRBD1. The germline V gene encodes CDR1 SGHRS and CDR2 YFSETQ. Losses at the gene ends were 4 bases for V and 3 bases for J; bases not matched to a gene: 6. The CDR3 has 15 amino acids. The CDR3 nucleotides are TGCGCCAGCAGCCTCGGACAGGGAAACAATCAGCCCCAGCATTTT. Its translation: CASSLGQGNNQPQHF.

The gene calls are TRBV6-5 and TRBJ1-1; TRBD1 might be the D (5 bases). The CDR3 is 14 residues long. CDR1 is MNHEY, CDR2 SVGAGI, per germline. Trimming took 2 bases from V and 2 from J, leaving 9 bases between them. CDR3 amino acids: CASSYGGVNTEAFF. As DNA, the CDR3 is TGTGCCAGCAGTTACGGGGGGGTAAACACTGAAGCTTTCTTT.

The rearrangement joins TRBV7-9 to TRBJ2-1; the match to TRBD2 covers 9 bases. Looked up from germline, CDR1 is SEHNR and CDR2 is FQNEAQ (reference sequence). After removal of 5 bases from V and 5 bases from J, the junction contained 7 bases not matched to a gene. This CDR3 region has 15 residues. CDR3: CASSPPGLAHNEQFF. CDR3 nucleotides: TGTGCCAGCAGCCCCCCGGGACTAGCCCACAATGAGCAGTTCTTC. Full variable domain (rest looked up from reference TRBV7-9 and TRBJ2-1): DTGVSQNPRHKITKRGQNVTFRCDPISEHNRLYWYRQTLGQGPEFLTYFQNEAQLEKSRLLSDRFSAERPKGSFSTLEIQRTEQGDSAMYLCASSPPGLAHNEQFFGPGTRLTVL.

The chain couples TRBV6-1 to TRBJ1-2; D gene uncertain. This CDR3 has 14 residues. V was cut by 6 bases and J by 4 bases, with 15 bases left in between. Germline assignment: CDR1 MNHNS and CDR2 SASEGT. CDR3 protein: CASSRRAESYGYTF. The DNA of the CDR3 is TGTGCCAGCAGCCGCCGGGCAGAGAGCTATGGCTACACCTTC.

The gene calls are TRBV9 and TRBJ2-7; D gene uncertain. Germline assignment: CDR1 SGDLS and CDR2 YYNGEE. Trimming took 1 base from V and 3 from J, leaving 8 bases between them. The CDR3 length is 13 residues. CDR3 region: CASSVQPFYEQYF. The CDR3 DNA follows: TGTGCCAGCAGCGTACAGCCTTTCTACGAGCAGTACTTC. The whole variable domain, remainder taken from reference TRBV9 and TRBJ2-7, is DSGVTQTPKHLITATGQRVTLRCSPRSGDLSVYWYQQSLDQGLQFLIQYYNGEERAKGNILERFSAQQFPDLHSELNLSSLELGDSALYFCASSVQPFYEQYFGPGTRLTVT.

This sequence joins TRBV19 and TRBJ2-7; TRBD1 aligns across 11 bases. CDR1 is LNHDA and CDR2 is SQIVND in the germline V gene (reference sequence). The CDR3 spans 15 residues. The J segment lost 2 bases and the V segment lost 5 bases, leaving 5 bases of the junction unmatched. The CDR3 loop reads CASSAGTGGAYEQYF. The CDR3, as DNA: TGTGCCAGTAGTGCGGGGACAGGGGGAGCCTACGAGCAGTACTTC.

This chain uses TRBV5-1 with TRBJ1-2; D is possibly TRBD1 (5 bases). Germline loops: CDR1 SGHRS, CDR2 YFSETQ. There are 17 residues in the CDR3. V lost 4 bases and J 2 bases, leaving 21 bases between the germline ends. CDR3 sequence reads: CASSPKLWDGLNYGYTF. The CDR3 DNA reads as TGCGCCAGCAGCCCCAAATTGTGGGACGGACTGAACTATGGCTACACCTTC.

The J gene is TRBJ2-5, the V gene TRBV5-6; 7 bases map to TRBD1. The trim removed 5 bases at V and 4 bases at J, leaving 8 bases unmatched. Germline CDR1 SGHDT, CDR2 YYEEEE. The length of the CDR3 is 14 residues. CDR3 DNA sequence: TGTGCCAGCAGTCAGACAGGGTCGTCAGAGACCCAGTACTTC. It yields the protein CASSQTGSSETQYF.

The chain carries TRBV6-5 and TRBJ1-2; 9 bases are shared with TRBD1. Looked up from germline, CDR1 is MNHEY and CDR2 is SVGAGI. Trimming took 1 base from V and 7 from J; bases not matched to a gene: 7. This CDR3 has 15 amino acids. CDR3 region: CASSYYQQGAGGYTF. CDR3 sequence (DNA): TGTGCCAGCAGTTACTATCAACAGGGGGCAGGTGGCTACACCTTC.

This clone qualifies as medium-sized (0.01 to 0.1%). DNA for the CDR3: TGCGCCAGCAGCTTGGAGGTATCGGATTCACCCCTCCACTTT. Protein sequence: CASSLEVSDSPLHF. The chain employs TRBV5-1 and TRBJ1-6, with D unresolved. Germline V gives CDR1 SGHRS, CDR2 YFSETQ. The CDR3 covers 14 residues. The ends were cut back, 0 bases at V and 8 bases at J, with 9 bases in the middle.

The chain uses TRBV4-1 and TRBJ2-1; D gene ambiguous. The germline V gene has CDR1 MGHRA and CDR2 YSYEKL. The CDR3 extends over 12 amino acids. V was clipped by 5 bases and J by 9 bases, with 11 bases between them. The CDR3 DNA reads as TGCGCCAGCAGCGCCGAGATCGGTGAGCAGTTCTTC. Its protein is CASSAEIGEQFF.

The chain couples TRBV6-5 to TRBJ2-7; perhaps TRBD1 as D (5 bases). CDR1 and CDR2 (germline): MNHEY, SVGAGI. There are 14 residues in the CDR3. The ends were cut back, 2 bases at V and 2 bases at J, with 10 bases in the middle. CDR3: CASSYGRATYEQYF. CDR3 nucleotide sequence: TGTGCCAGCAGTTACGGCAGGGCAACCTACGAGCAGTACTTC.

The chain links TRBV5-6 to TRBJ1-6; 7 bases match TRBD1. The J segment lost 7 bases and the V segment lost 0 bases, leaving 10 bases of the junction unmatched. Germline V gene sequence: CDR1 SGHDT, CDR2 YYEEEE. The CDR3 loop spans 17 amino acids. CDR3 sequence reads: CASSLGQGRPRNSPLHF. The CDR3 nucleotides are TGTGCCAGCAGCTTGGGACAGGGAAGGCCTAGGAATTCACCCCTCCACTTT.

The rearrangement joins TRBV2 to TRBJ2-7; D is unclear. This CDR3 has 15 residues. CDR1 is SNHLY and CDR2 is FYNNEI in the germline V gene. The V end lost 6 bases, the J end lost 1 base, and 16 bases lay between the germline ends. The CDR3 reads CASRAQPRNSYEQYF. The CDR3 nucleotides are TGTGCCAGCAGGGCACAGCCTAGGAATTCCTACGAGCAGTACTTC.

In DNA, the CDR3 is TGTGCCAGCAGCTTAGAGGGGTCGGGGTCTTATCAGCCCCAGCATTTT. This sequence encodes CASSLEGSGSYQPQHF. J is TRBJ1-5 and V is TRBV7-9; a possible D gene is TRBD1 (5 bases). Germline V gives CDR1 SEHNR, CDR2 FQNEAQ (reference sequence). The CDR3 length is 16 residues. Trimming left V 1 base short and J 5 bases short, with 15 bases between.

This chain connects TRBV4-1 to TRBJ1-2, with D unclear. The CDR3 contains 14 residues. CDR1 MGHRA and CDR2 YSYEKL come from the germline V gene. V shed 1 base and J shed 5 bases, with 11 bases lying between them. The CDR3 region is CASSQGHSSYGYTF. As DNA, the CDR3 is TGCGCCAGCAGCCAAGGACACTCTAGTTATGGCTACACCTTC.

The V and J genes are TRBV10-3 and TRBJ2-7; D is unresolved. The germline CDR1 and CDR2 sequences are ENHRY and SYGVKD. V lost 6 bases, J lost 3 bases, and 9 bases lay in between. CDR3 length equals 12 residues. The CDR3 reads CAISAEDYEQYF. CDR3 nucleotide sequence: TGTGCCATCAGCGCTGAAGACTACGAGCAGTACTTC.

The chain joins TRBV7-9 to TRBJ1-1, with D hard to call. Per the germline V gene, CDR1 is SEHNR and CDR2 is FQNEAQ (reference sequence). V gave up 5 bases and J gave up 3 bases, with 16 bases separating them. This CDR3 is 15 amino acids long. DNA of the CDR3: TGTGCCAGCAGCCCCCGGGCAGGCGGGGACACTGAAGCTTTCTTT. This sequence encodes CASSPRAGGDTEAFF.

The chain's CDR3 is CASSLQSGARDTEAFF. In nucleotides, the CDR3 is TGCGCCAGCAGCTTGCAGTCGGGGGCCAGGGACACTGAAGCTTTCTTT. The J gene is TRBJ1-1, the V gene TRBV5-1, with D possibly matching TRBD1 (6 bases). Germline CDR1 and CDR2: SGHRS and YFSETQ. The CDR3 contains 16 residues. V lost 1 base, J lost 3 bases, and 16 bases lay in between.

The J gene is TRBJ2-1, the V gene TRBV5-8; maybe TRBD1 (6 bases). The V gene lost 3 bases and the J gene lost 5 bases, with 12 bases spanning the gap. CDR1 is SGHTS and CDR2 is YDEGEE in the germline V gene. This CDR3 has 14 residues. As DNA, the CDR3 is TGTGCCAGCAGCTCCAGGGGTTTGGACAATGAGCAGTTCTTC. It codes for CASSSRGLDNEQFF.

The CDR3 DNA reads TGTGCCAGCAGTCCCCCCCTGCTCGGGACAGGTGGTTACGAGCAGTACTTC. Translated, it gives CASSPPLLGTGGYEQYF. The rearrangement uses TRBV27 and TRBJ2-7; 8 bases line up with TRBD1. V trimming: 5 bases; J trimming: 4 bases; junction bases outside the gene matches: 16. Germline V CDR1 and CDR2: MNHEY, SMNVEV (reference sequence). The CDR3 is 17 residues long.

This chain uses TRBV19 with TRBJ1-5, with 7 bases aligning to TRBD1. Germline CDR1 LNHDA, CDR2 SQIVND (reference sequence). Trimming took 5 bases from V and 4 from J; bases not matched to a gene: 8. The CDR3 has 15 amino acids. CDR3 amino acids: CASSLTGTGNQPQHF. DNA for the CDR3: TGTGCCAGTAGTTTGACAGGGACGGGTAATCAGCCCCAGCATTTT.

For the CDR3, the DNA is TGCGCCAGCAGCTTGGAGGTCCGGTCCTCCCAAGGGGAAGCTTTCTTT. This translates into CASSLEVRSSQGEAFF. The chain couples TRBV5-1 to TRBJ1-1, with no clear D. The CDR3 totals 16 residues. Per germline, CDR1 SGHRS and CDR2 YFSETQ. V lost 0 bases and J 8 bases, leaving 20 bases between the germline ends.

J is TRBJ1-1 and V is TRBV6-6; 7 nucleotides line up with TRBD1. V lost 0 bases, J lost 4 bases, and 2 bases stayed unmatched. This CDR3 region has 14 residues. Germline CDR1 and CDR2: MNHNY and SVGAGI (reference sequence). The DNA of the CDR3 is TGTGCCAGCAGTTACTCTACAGGGGCCACTGAAGCTTTCTTT. It encodes CASSYSTGATEAFF.